Given below is one T cell receptor beta chain in context. This clonotype was seen repeatedly, ten times or more. Which antigen it targets is not known. The record has no base qualities; no much larger clone is one base away. The data were obtained in a study of T cells in Graves' hyperthyroidism and ophthalmopathy (dated by TCRdb to the late 2010s). About the investigation overall: Peripheral blood samples were taken at initial diagnosis, before any treatment was given. According to the paper, TCR Vbeta CDR3 sequencing was carried out on more than 120 peripheral blood samples, which came from fewer than 50 ophthalmopathy, 80 or so hyperthyroidism and around 17 progressor patients. After blood sampling, hyperthyroidism patients were treated with methimazole at a starting dose of 30 mg daily, and ophthalmopathy patients were treated with high-dose intravenous methylprednisolone. Whether ophthalmopathy could be predicted prospectively was tested in an independent validation cohort made up of 18 to 20 hyperthyroidism patients plus 17 patients who later progressed to ophthalmopathy. The 75 to 100 discovery patients were randomly split 7:3 into training and test sets. TCR V-J signatures able to tell the groups apart were searched for in a discovery cohort of about a hundred patients, of whom over 40 had Graves' ophthalmopathy and 57 had stable Graves' hyperthyroidism. Thyroid tissue and blood T-cell repertoires from roughly 6 Graves' hyperthyroidism patients were also compared in the study. Results the study describes overall, beyond this receptor: In validation, the model predicted progression to ophthalmopathy with just under 71% sensitivity and approximately 78% specificity, a median of approximately 6.5 months before onset. Sample size was not statistically predetermined, and investigators were not blinded to group allocation. Most expanded thyroid clonotypes (frequency above 0.001) were also found in blood, which suggests that blood repertoires may mirror thyroid immune responses. A model built on a 13 V-J signature distinguished ophthalmopathy from stable hyperthyroidism, reaching roughly 88% sensitivity and about 81% specificity in cross-validation and 80%/75% in testing.

Trimming at the junction amounts to 2 bases on V and 6 bases on J, and the germline ends lie 20 bases apart. Measured from the cysteine to the phenylalanine, the CDR3 is 16 residues long. Only the CDR3 portion is preserved as DNA: 48 bases, with reading frame beginning at the first base. TCR beta CDR3 regions were amplified from RNA transcripts. For the first round of RT-PCR on the TCR CDR3, the HTBI primer set was used together with the Qiagen OneStep RT-PCR kit. The libraries were constructed in a second round of multiplex PCR and then size-selected and purified. Sequencing of the libraries was done on an Illumina HiSeq2000 using paired-end 100 bp reads. Under the source paper's analysis protocol: SOAPnuke was used to process the raw data, throwing out any read that contained adapters or uncalled bases, had a mean Phred below 15, or lacked an exact constant-primer or identifier match. High-quality paired reads were merged using COPE v1.2.5, and each unique nucleotide sequence was defined as a clonotype. MiTCR v1.1 was used to align clonotypes to the IMGT TRBV, TRBD and TRBJ reference segments. The analysis was restricted to V-J combinations with a frequency above 0.0001, which together covered roughly 99% of the repertoires. A TCS score was defined as the ratio of F50 (clonal expansion) to E x V (chaos), with BLOSUM62-based TCRdist applied between CDR3 peptides within each V-J. Welch's t-statistics and random forest reduced several hundred V-J features to roughly 13, which were used in a naive Bayes classifier (R e1071). TCRdb reanalyzed the raw reads on its own, using fastp at Q25 for trimming and MiXCR for clone calling, and kept in-frame beta chains. Merged by CDR3 protein, the rows form single entries marked with the most common genes and DNA. TCRdb's processing, not the study's, gives the V and J calls here. Counted in this sample were about 690,000 distinct CDR3 sequences; roughly a sixth of them appeared once. Roughly a sixth of the sample is taken by the ten largest.

Stable Graves' hyperthyroidism was defined as no progression to ophthalmopathy during 18 months of follow-up. The hyperthyroidism patients were between 18 and 65 years old and newly diagnosed, with a disease duration of less than 2 months. Patients with uncontrolled infections, other autoimmune diseases, pregnancy or lactation were excluded. Diagnoses were established on the basis of clinical symptoms, serum thyroxine and TRAb, thyroid ultrasound, and orbital computed tomography. Ficoll-Paque density gradient centrifugation was used to isolate PBMCs from 8 to 10 ml of fresh peripheral blood. Total RNA was extracted using Trizol reagent, and RNA quality was assessed on an Agilent 2100 Bioanalyzer.

This sequence originates from a man in his fifties with Graves' hyperthyroidism. The sample was blood. The chain couples TRBV12-3 or TRBV12-4 to TRBJ2-7, with the D segment identity uncertain. The sequenced DNA is TGTGCCAGCAGTTTAATGCCAGCCCGGTCATCTCGCGAGCAGTACTTC. It is translated as CASSLMPARSSREQYF.